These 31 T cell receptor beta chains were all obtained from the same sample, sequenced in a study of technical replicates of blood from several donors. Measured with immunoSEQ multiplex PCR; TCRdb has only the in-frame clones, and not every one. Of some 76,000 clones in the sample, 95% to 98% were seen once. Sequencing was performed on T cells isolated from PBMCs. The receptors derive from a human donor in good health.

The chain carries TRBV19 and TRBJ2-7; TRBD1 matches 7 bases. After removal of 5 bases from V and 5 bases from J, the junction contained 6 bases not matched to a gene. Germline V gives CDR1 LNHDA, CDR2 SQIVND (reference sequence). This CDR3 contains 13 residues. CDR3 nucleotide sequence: TGTGCCAGTAGTCCCCAGGGGGTAAACGAGCAGTACTTC. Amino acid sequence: CASSPQGVNEQYF.

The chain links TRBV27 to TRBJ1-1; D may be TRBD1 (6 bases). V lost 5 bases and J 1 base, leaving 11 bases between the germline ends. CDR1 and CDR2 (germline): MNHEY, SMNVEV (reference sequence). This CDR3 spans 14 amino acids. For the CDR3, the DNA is TGTGCCAGCAGTAAACAGGGAAAGAACACTGAAGCTTTCTTT. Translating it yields CASSKQGKNTEAFF.

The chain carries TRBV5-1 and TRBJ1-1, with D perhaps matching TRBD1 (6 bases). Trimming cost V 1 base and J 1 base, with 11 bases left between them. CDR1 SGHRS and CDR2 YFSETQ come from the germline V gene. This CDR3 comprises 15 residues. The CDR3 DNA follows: TGCGCCAGCAGCTTGAACGCAGGGGAGAACACTGAAGCTTTCTTT. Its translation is CASSLNAGENTEAFF.

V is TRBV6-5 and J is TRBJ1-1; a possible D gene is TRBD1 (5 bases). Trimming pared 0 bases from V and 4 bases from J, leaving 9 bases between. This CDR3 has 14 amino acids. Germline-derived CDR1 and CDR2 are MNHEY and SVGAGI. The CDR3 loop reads CASSYSGGSTEAFF. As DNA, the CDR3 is TGTGCCAGCAGTTACTCGGGGGGGAGCACTGAAGCTTTCTTT.

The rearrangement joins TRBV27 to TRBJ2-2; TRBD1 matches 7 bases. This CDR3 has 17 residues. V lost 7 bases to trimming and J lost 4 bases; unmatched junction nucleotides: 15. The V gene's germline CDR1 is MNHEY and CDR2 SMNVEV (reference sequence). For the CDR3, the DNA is TGTGCCAGCAAAGGCCACTCCTCAGGGGGTGGCACCGGGGAGCTGTTTTTT. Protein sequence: CASKGHSSGGGTGELFF.

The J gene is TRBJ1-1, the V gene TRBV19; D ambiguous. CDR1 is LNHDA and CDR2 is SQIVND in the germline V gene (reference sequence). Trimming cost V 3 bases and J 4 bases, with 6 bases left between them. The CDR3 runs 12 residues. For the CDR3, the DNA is TGTGCCAGTAGTATTGAGGGCACTGAAGCTTTCTTT. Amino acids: CASSIEGTEAFF. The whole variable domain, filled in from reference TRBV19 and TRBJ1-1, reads DGGITQSPKYLFRKEGQNVTLSCEQNLNHDAMYWYRQDPGQGLRLIYYSQIVNDFQKGDIAEGYSVSREKKESFPLTVTSAQKNPTAFYLCASSIEGTEAFFGQGTRLTVV.

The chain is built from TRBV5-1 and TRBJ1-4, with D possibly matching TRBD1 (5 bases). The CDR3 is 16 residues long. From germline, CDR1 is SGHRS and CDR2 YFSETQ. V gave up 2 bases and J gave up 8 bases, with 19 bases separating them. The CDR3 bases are TGCGCCAGCAGCTTCTTCGGGCAGGGCGGAGGGGAAAAACTGTTTTTT. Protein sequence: CASSFFGQGGGEKLFF.

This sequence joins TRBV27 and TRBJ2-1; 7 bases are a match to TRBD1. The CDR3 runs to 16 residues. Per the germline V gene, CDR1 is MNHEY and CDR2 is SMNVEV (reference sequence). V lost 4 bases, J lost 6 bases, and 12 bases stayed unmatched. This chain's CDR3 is CASSSPLNRGRNEQFF. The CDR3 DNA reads TGTGCCAGCAGTTCACCCTTAAACAGGGGACGCAATGAGCAGTTCTTC.

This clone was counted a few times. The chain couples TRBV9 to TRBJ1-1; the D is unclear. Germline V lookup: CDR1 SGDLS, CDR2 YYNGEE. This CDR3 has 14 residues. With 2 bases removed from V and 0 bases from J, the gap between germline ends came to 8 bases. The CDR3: CASSVEPLNTEAFF. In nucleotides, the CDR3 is TGTGCCAGCAGCGTTGAGCCACTGAACACTGAAGCTTTCTTT. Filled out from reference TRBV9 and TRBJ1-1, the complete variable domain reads DSGVTQTPKHLITATGQRVTLRCSPRSGDLSVYWYQQSLDQGLQFLIQYYNGEERAKGNILERFSAQQFPDLHSELNLSSLELGDSALYFCASSVEPLNTEAFFGQGTRLTVV.

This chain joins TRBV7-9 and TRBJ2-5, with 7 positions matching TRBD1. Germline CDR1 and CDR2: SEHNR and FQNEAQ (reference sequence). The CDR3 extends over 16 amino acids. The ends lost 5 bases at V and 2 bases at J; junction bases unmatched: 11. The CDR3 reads CASSRGPGQKQETQYF. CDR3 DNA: TGTGCCAGCAGCCGGGGCCCGGGACAGAAACAAGAGACCCAGTACTTC.

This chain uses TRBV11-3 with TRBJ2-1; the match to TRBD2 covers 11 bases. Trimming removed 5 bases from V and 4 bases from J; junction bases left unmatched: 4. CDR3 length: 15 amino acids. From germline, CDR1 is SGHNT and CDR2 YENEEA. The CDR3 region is CASSPGLAAYNEQFF. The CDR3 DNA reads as TGTGCCAGCAGCCCGGGACTAGCGGCTTACAATGAGCAGTTCTTC.

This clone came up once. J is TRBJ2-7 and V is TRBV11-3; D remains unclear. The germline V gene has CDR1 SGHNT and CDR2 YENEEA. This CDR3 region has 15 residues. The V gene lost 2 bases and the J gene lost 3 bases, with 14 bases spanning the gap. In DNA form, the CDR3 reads TGTGCCAGCAGCTTAAACCCCTCTGGCATCTACGAGCAGTACTTC. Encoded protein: CASSLNPSGIYEQYF.

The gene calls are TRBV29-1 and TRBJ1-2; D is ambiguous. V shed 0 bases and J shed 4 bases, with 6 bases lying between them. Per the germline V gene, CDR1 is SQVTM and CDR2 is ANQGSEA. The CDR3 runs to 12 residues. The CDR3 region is CSVEDGAYGYTF. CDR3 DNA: TGCAGCGTTGAAGACGGAGCCTATGGCTACACCTTC.

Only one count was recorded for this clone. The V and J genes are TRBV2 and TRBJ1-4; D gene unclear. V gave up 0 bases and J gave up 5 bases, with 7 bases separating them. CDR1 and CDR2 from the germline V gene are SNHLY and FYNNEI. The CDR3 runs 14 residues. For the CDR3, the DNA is TGTGCCAGCAGTGAAGCGTTGCGAAATGAAAAACTGTTTTTT. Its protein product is CASSEALRNEKLFF.

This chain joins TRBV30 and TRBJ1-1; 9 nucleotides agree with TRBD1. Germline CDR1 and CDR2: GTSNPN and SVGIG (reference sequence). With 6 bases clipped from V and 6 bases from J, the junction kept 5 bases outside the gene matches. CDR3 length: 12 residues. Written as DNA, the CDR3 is TGTGCCTGTCCGGGACAGGGCGCTGAAGCTTTCTTT. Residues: CACPGQGAEAFF.

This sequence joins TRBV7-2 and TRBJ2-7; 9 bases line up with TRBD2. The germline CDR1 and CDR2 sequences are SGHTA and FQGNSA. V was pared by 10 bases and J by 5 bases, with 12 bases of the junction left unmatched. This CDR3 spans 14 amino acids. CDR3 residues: CATSPVAGDHEQYF. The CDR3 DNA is TGTGCCACCTCCCCGGTAGCGGGAGACCACGAGCAGTACTTC.

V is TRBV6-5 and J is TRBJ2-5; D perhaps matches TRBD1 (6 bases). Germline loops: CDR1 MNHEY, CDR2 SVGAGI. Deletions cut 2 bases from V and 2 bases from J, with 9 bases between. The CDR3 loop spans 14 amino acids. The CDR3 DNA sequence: TGTGCCAGCAGTTACGGGACACAACAAGAGACCCAGTACTTC. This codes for CASSYGTQQETQYF.

CDR3 nucleotides: TGTGCCAGCAGCTCATTACAGGGCAGCACTGAAGCTTTCTTT. Encoded protein: CASSSLQGSTEAFF. This chain links TRBV7-8 with TRBJ1-1; maybe TRBD1 (6 bases). The CDR3 extends over 14 amino acids. Trimming shortened V by 4 bases and J by 4 bases, and 13 bases separated the two germline ends. CDR1 and CDR2 from the germline V gene are SGHVS and FQNEAQ.

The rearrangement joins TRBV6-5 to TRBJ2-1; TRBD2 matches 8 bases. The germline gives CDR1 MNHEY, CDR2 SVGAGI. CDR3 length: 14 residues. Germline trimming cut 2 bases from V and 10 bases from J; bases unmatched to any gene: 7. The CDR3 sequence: CASSYGLAGREQFF. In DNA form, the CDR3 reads TGTGCCAGCAGTTACGGGCTAGCGGGCCGGGAGCAGTTCTTC.

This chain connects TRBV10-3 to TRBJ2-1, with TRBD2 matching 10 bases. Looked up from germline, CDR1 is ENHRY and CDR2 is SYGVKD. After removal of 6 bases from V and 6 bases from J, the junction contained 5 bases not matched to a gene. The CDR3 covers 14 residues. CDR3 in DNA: TGTGCCATCAGGTCTAGCGGGAGTAGCAATGAGCAGTTCTTC. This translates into CAIRSSGSSNEQFF.

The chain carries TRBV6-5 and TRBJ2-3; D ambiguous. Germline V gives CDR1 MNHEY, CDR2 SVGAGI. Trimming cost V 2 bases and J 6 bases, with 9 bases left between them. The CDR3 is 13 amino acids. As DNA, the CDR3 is TGTGCCAGCAGTTACGGGTCCAGGGATACGCAGTATTTT. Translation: CASSYGSRDTQYF.

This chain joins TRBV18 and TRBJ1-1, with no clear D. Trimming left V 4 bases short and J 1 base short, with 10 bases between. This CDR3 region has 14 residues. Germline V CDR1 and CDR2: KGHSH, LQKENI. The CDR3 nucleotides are TGTGCCAGCTCACTGGGCGGGCAGAACACTGAAGCTTTCTTT. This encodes CASSLGGQNTEAFF.

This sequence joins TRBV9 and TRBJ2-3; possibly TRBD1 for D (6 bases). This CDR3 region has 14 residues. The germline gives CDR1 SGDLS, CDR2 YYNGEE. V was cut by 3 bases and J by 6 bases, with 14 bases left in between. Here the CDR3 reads CASSATGRTDTQYF. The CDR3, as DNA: TGTGCCAGCAGCGCGACAGGTCGGACGGATACGCAGTATTTT. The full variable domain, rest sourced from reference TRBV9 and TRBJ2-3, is DSGVTQTPKHLITATGQRVTLRCSPRSGDLSVYWYQQSLDQGLQFLIQYYNGEERAKGNILERFSAQQFPDLHSELNLSSLELGDSALYFCASSATGRTDTQYFGPGTRLTVL.

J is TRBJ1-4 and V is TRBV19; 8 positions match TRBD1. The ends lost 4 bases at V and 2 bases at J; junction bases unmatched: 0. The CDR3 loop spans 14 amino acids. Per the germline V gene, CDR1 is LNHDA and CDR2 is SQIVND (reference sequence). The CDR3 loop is CASSRQGTNEKLFF. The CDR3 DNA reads TGTGCCAGTAGTAGACAGGGGACTAATGAAAAACTGTTTTTT.

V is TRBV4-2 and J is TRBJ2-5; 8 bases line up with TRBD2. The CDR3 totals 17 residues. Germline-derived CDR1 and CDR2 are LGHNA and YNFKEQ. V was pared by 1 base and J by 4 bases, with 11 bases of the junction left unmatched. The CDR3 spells CASSQGYRGLGLETQYF. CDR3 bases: TGTGCCAGCAGCCAAGGGTATAGGGGACTAGGTCTAGAGACCCAGTACTTC.

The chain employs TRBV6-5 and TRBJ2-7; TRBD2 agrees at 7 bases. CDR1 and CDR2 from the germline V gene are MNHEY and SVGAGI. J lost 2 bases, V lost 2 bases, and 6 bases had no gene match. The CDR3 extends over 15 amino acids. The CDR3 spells CASSYGQAGTYEQYF. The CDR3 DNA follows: TGTGCCAGCAGTTACGGTCAAGCGGGAACCTACGAGCAGTACTTC.

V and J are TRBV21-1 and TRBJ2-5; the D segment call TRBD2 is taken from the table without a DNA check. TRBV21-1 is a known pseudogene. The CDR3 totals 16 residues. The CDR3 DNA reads TGTGCCAGCAGCACCCGAGGATTCAGCGCCCAAGAGACCCAGTACTTC. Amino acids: CASSTRGFSAQETQYF.

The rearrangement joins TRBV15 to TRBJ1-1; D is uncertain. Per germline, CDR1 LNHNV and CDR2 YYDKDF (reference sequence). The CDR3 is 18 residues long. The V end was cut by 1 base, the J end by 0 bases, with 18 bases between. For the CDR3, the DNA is TGTGCCACCAGCAGAGGTAAGGGCGGGGTCCAGGTGAACACTGAAGCTTTCTTT. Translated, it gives CATSRGKGGVQVNTEAFF.

The CDR3 DNA is TGCGCCAGCAGCCAAGTCGGGTCGGTGGATAGCGGTTTGGAGCAGTTCTTC. Translating it yields CASSQVGSVDSGLEQFF. The V call is TRBV4-1, the J call TRBJ2-1; tentatively, D is TRBD2 (6 bases). The CDR3 length is 17 residues. Germline CDR1 MGHRA, CDR2 YSYEKL. Trimming cost V 1 base and J 10 bases, with 23 bases left between them.

CDR3 sequence reads: CASSPGTSYEQYF. The CDR3 DNA is TGTGCCAGTAGTCCCGGGACTAGCTACGAGCAGTACTTC. V is TRBV19 and J is TRBJ2-7; 8 nucleotides line up with TRBD2. With 5 bases clipped from V and 3 bases from J, the junction kept 3 bases outside the gene matches. In germline, CDR1 is LNHDA, CDR2 SQIVND (reference sequence). The CDR3 runs to 13 residues.

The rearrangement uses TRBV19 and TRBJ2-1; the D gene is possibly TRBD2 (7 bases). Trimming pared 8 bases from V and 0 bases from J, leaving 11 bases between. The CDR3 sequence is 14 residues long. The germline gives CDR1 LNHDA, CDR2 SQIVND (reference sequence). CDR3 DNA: TGTGCCAGTCAAGGGGGGGTCTCCTACAATGAGCAGTTCTTC. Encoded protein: CASQGGVSYNEQFF.